This is a list of T cell receptor beta chains from one sample in a study of shared clonotypes between healthy human individuals. Measured with immunoSEQ multiplex PCR; TCRdb has only the in-frame clones, and not every one. The data contain 2 million to 2.5 million clones, 93% of them singletons. The sample was naive CD4+ T cells from PBMCs. Receptors originate from a man aged 18-30 years in good health. Some clones in this sample may be carry-over from other donors' samples. Each CDR3 is given with its conserved first and last residue. D genes are given only for firm matches. A clone size is listed for some rows: how often the clone was seen (once, few, many), or a class if it is expanded.

V gene: TRBV2
J gene: TRBJ1-6
D gene: TRBD1
clone size: once
CDR3 DNA: TGTGCCAGCAAGGGGACAGGGGGAGCGAATTCACCCCTCCACTTT
CDR3 protein: CASKGTGGANSPLHF

V gene: TRBV6-1
J gene: TRBJ2-7
D gene: -
clone size: -
CDR3 DNA: TGTGCCAGCAGTGAAGCGCCGGGGGCCCTCTACGAGCAGTACTTC
CDR3 protein: CASSEAPGALYEQYF

V gene: TRBV29-1
J gene: TRBJ2-2
D gene: -
clone size: -
CDR3 DNA: TGCAGCGTTGGGGCGACGAACACCGGGGAGCTGTTTTTT
CDR3 protein: CSVGATNTGELFF

V gene: TRBV6-1
J gene: TRBJ2-1
D gene: -
clone size: -
CDR3 DNA: TGTGCCAGCAGTAAAGGAGGGGTAGGCAATGAGCAGTTCTTC
CDR3 protein: CASSKGGVGNEQFF

V gene: TRBV6-6
J gene: TRBJ1-5
D gene: -
clone size: -
CDR3 DNA: TGTGCCAGCAGTTTTGGGGGTACCTATGAGCATTTT
CDR3 protein: CASSFGGTYEHF

V gene: TRBV12-5
J gene: TRBJ2-1
D gene: TRBD2
clone size: -
CDR3 DNA: TGTGCTAGTGGAACAAGGGGACTAGCGGGAAATGAGCAGTTCTTC
CDR3 protein: CASGTRGLAGNEQFF

V gene: TRBV10-3
J gene: TRBJ1-2
D gene: -
clone size: -
CDR3 DNA: TGTGCCATCAGCGGCCAGGCGAACGGTGGCTACACCTTC
CDR3 protein: CAISGQANGGYTF

V gene: TRBV7-3
J gene: TRBJ2-7
D gene: TRBD2
clone size: -
CDR3 DNA: TGTGCCAGCAGCAAAACTAGCGGAGAATACGAGCAGTACTTC
CDR3 protein: CASSKTSGEYEQYF

V gene: TRBV18
J gene: TRBJ2-3
D gene: TRBD2
clone size: -
CDR3 DNA: TGTGCCAGCTCACGGCTAACTAGCGGAAGCACAGATACGCAGTATTTT
CDR3 protein: CASSRLTSGSTDTQYF

V gene: TRBV19
J gene: TRBJ1-1
D gene: -
clone size: -
CDR3 DNA: TGTGCCAGCCTATCCCCAGGGTTGAAAAACACTGAAGCTTTCTTT
CDR3 protein: CASLSPGLKNTEAFF

V gene: TRBV7-9
J gene: TRBJ1-5
D gene: -
clone size: -
CDR3 DNA: TGTGCCAGCAGCTTAGAAGGGGTGGTGGGCAGGCAGCCCCAGCATTTT
CDR3 protein: CASSLEGVVGRQPQHF

V gene: TRBV5-6
J gene: TRBJ1-2
D gene: -
clone size: -
CDR3 DNA: TGTGCCAGCAGCTTGAGCGGGTATGGCTACACCTTC
CDR3 protein: CASSLSGYGYTF

V gene: TRBV5-1
J gene: TRBJ2-3
D gene: -
clone size: -
CDR3 DNA: TGCGCCAGCAGCTTGGTAACTAGCACAGATACGCAGTATTTT
CDR3 protein: CASSLVTSTDTQYF

V gene: TRBV29-1
J gene: TRBJ1-1
D gene: TRBD1
clone size: -
CDR3 DNA: TGCAGCGCCAAGAACAGGGGGGGAACTGAAGCTTTCTTT
CDR3 protein: CSAKNRGGTEAFF

V gene: TRBV19
J gene: TRBJ2-5
D gene: TRBD2
clone size: -
CDR3 DNA: TGTGCCACTAACGAGGGCGGGAGGGCTTCTTCCCTCCAAGAGACCCAGTACTTC
CDR3 protein: CATNEGGRASSLQETQYF

V gene: TRBV5-1
J gene: TRBJ2-7
D gene: TRBD1
clone size: once
CDR3 DNA: TGCGCCAGCAGCTTGGCCGGGACAGGGATCCACGAGCAGTACTTC
CDR3 protein: CASSLAGTGIHEQYF

V gene: TRBV6-4
J gene: TRBJ1-4
D gene: -
clone size: -
CDR3 DNA: TGTGCCAGCATTCCGCCCGGGGGAGGGAATGAAAAACTGTTTTTT
CDR3 protein: CASIPPGGGNEKLFF

V gene: TRBV28
J gene: TRBJ2-7
D gene: -
clone size: -
CDR3 DNA: TGTGCCAGCAGTTACGCCGGGGGCGACGAGCAGTACTTC
CDR3 protein: CASSYAGGDEQYF

V gene: TRBV7-2
J gene: TRBJ2-3
D gene: -
clone size: -
CDR3 DNA: TGTGCCAGCAGCTTATGGACAGCAACCACAGATACGCAGTATTTT
CDR3 protein: CASSLWTATTDTQYF

V gene: TRBV19
J gene: TRBJ1-4
D gene: -
clone size: -
CDR3 DNA: TGTGCCAGTAGGGGCCGAGTCAATGAAAAACTGTTTTTT
CDR3 protein: CASRGRVNEKLFF

V gene: TRBV18
J gene: TRBJ2-3
D gene: TRBD2
clone size: once
CDR3 DNA: TGTGCCAGCTCAATCGGACTAGCGGCCACAGATACGCAGTATTTT
CDR3 protein: CASSIGLAATDTQYF

V gene: TRBV10-3
J gene: TRBJ1-2
D gene: -
clone size: -
CDR3 DNA: TGTGCCATCAGTGAGGAAGGGCAGTACTATGGCTACACCTTC
CDR3 protein: CAISEEGQYYGYTF

V gene: TRBV2
J gene: TRBJ1-5
D gene: -
clone size: -
CDR3 DNA: TGTGCCAGCAGTCCGACGGGCCAGAATCAGCCCCAGCATTTT
CDR3 protein: CASSPTGQNQPQHF

V gene: TRBV7-3
J gene: TRBJ2-7
D gene: -
clone size: -
CDR3 DNA: TGTGCCAGCAGCTTGCTAGGGCCTGCTTCCTCCTACGAGCAGTACTTC
CDR3 protein: CASSLLGPASSYEQYF

V gene: TRBV11-2
J gene: TRBJ2-7
D gene: TRBD2
clone size: -
CDR3 DNA: TGTGCCAGCAGCCAACAAGGGATTATTAGCGGGAGGGAAGGGCAGTACTTC
CDR3 protein: CASSQQGIISGREGQYF

V gene: TRBV5-8
J gene: TRBJ1-5
D gene: -
clone size: -
CDR3 DNA: TGTGCCAGCAGCTTCCCTGGGCAGGGCTTCGGTCAGCCCCAGCATTTT
CDR3 protein: CASSFPGQGFGQPQHF

V gene: TRBV15
J gene: TRBJ1-2
D gene: -
clone size: once
CDR3 DNA: TGTGCCACCAGCAGAGATCGGGGGATAGCCTATGGCTACACCTTC
CDR3 protein: CATSRDRGIAYGYTF

V gene: TRBV28
J gene: TRBJ2-1
D gene: -
clone size: -
CDR3 DNA: TGTGCCAGCAGTTCAACTGTCAATGAGCAGTTCTTC
CDR3 protein: CASSSTVNEQFF

V gene: TRBV20-1
J gene: TRBJ1-1
D gene: TRBD1
clone size: -
CDR3 DNA: TGCAGCGGACAGGGTCCCACTGAAGCTTTCTTT
CDR3 protein: CSGQGPTEAFF

V gene: TRBV5-6
J gene: TRBJ2-5
D gene: TRBD1
clone size: -
CDR3 DNA: TGTGCCAGCAGCTCCGACAGGGTTTGGGGAGAGACCCAGTACTTC
CDR3 protein: CASSSDRVWGETQYF

V gene: TRBV5-6
J gene: TRBJ1-2
D gene: -
clone size: few
CDR3 DNA: TGTGCCAGCAACAGGGAGAGATCTTATGGCTACACCTTC
CDR3 protein: CASNRERSYGYTF

V gene: TRBV7-9
J gene: TRBJ2-7
D gene: -
clone size: -
CDR3 DNA: TGTGCCAGCAGCTTAGCGTTAAGGGGCCCATACTACGAGCAGTACTTC
CDR3 protein: CASSLALRGPYYEQYF

V gene: TRBV12-5
J gene: TRBJ1-2
D gene: -
clone size: -
CDR3 DNA: TGTGCTAGTGGTTTGGGATACAGGGATGGCTACACCTTC
CDR3 protein: CASGLGYRDGYTF

V gene: TRBV5-1
J gene: TRBJ2-3
D gene: TRBD2
clone size: -
CDR3 DNA: TGCGCCAGCAGCTTGCCTGTGACTAGCGGGAGGGCCTATGATACGCAGTATTTT
CDR3 protein: CASSLPVTSGRAYDTQYF

V gene: TRBV7-2
J gene: TRBJ2-2
D gene: -
clone size: once
CDR3 DNA: TGTGCCAGCAGCTTACTGGGGTCGGGAGCGAACACCGGGGAGCTGTTTTTT
CDR3 protein: CASSLLGSGANTGELFF

V gene: TRBV27
J gene: TRBJ2-5
D gene: TRBD1
clone size: -
CDR3 DNA: TGTGCCAGCAGTGCCCTGGACAGGGTAGGTGGGAGCCAGTACTTC
CDR3 protein: CASSALDRVGGSQYF

V gene: TRBV28
J gene: TRBJ1-3
D gene: -
clone size: -
CDR3 DNA: TGTGCCAGCAGTTCCCCCCTGGACGGCGGAAACACCATATATTTT
CDR3 protein: CASSSPLDGGNTIYF

V gene: TRBV6-5
J gene: TRBJ2-6
D gene: -
clone size: -
CDR3 DNA: TGTGCCAGCAGAGGGGGAGGGGCTGGGGCCAACGTCCTGACTTTC
CDR3 protein: CASRGGGAGANVLTF

V gene: TRBV21-1
J gene: TRBJ1-1
D gene: -
clone size: -
CDR3 DNA: TGTGCCAGCAGCAAAAGCGGGTGCCAAGGGGCTTTCTTT
CDR3 protein: CASSKSGCQGAFF

V gene: TRBV2
J gene: TRBJ2-2
D gene: -
clone size: -
CDR3 DNA: TGTGCCAGCAACAGCAGGACCGGGGAGCTGTTTTTT
CDR3 protein: CASNSRTGELFF

V gene: TRBV29-1
J gene: TRBJ2-2
D gene: -
clone size: -
CDR3 DNA: TGCAGCGTCTCACCGTTATACACCGGGGAGCTGTTTTTT
CDR3 protein: CSVSPLYTGELFF

V gene: TRBV11-3
J gene: TRBJ2-7
D gene: TRBD2
clone size: -
CDR3 DNA: TGTGCCAGCAGCCCGACTAGCGGGAGTAACGAGCAGTACTTC
CDR3 protein: CASSPTSGSNEQYF

V gene: TRBV29-1
J gene: TRBJ1-2
D gene: TRBD1
clone size: -
CDR3 DNA: TGCGGCATTTCAGGGGGCTCAGGGTATGGCTACACCTTC
CDR3 protein: CGISGGSGYGYTF

V gene: TRBV18
J gene: TRBJ1-1
D gene: -
clone size: -
CDR3 DNA: TGTGCCAGCTCACCTCGGGAGAACACTGAAGCTTTCTTT
CDR3 protein: CASSPRENTEAFF

V gene: TRBV9
J gene: TRBJ2-2
D gene: TRBD2
clone size: -
CDR3 DNA: TGTGCCAGCAGCCCACAACTAGCGGGAGCTACCGGGGAGCTGTTTTTT
CDR3 protein: CASSPQLAGATGELFF

V gene: TRBV27
J gene: TRBJ1-2
D gene: -
clone size: -
CDR3 DNA: TGTGCCAGCGGACTGACAGCTAACTATGGCTACACCTTC
CDR3 protein: CASGLTANYGYTF

V gene: TRBV14
J gene: TRBJ2-3
D gene: -
clone size: -
CDR3 DNA: TGTGCCAGCAGGAAGGAGCCGGGGACGCAGTATTTT
CDR3 protein: CASRKEPGTQYF